The rows below give T cell receptor beta chains drawn from one sample of a study of cutaneous CD30+ T cell lymphoproliferative disorder and hepatitis E. Profiled with immunoSEQ multiplex PCR; TCRdb holds only in-frame clones, not every one. The top ten hold under 1.3% of the sample, which has more than 6,500 clones, just under 75% seen once. The sequenced material came from blood. These receptors were collected from a human donor with a cutaneous T cell lymphoproliferative disorder associated with hepatitis E virus. The CDR3 runs from the conserved cysteine through the conserved F or W. Fields, in order: CDR3 protein, CDR3 DNA, D gene, V gene, J gene, clone size, CDR3 length. D genes are given only for firm matches. Not every row has a clone size; where given, it reads once, few, many or a size class.

CASSSQPGQGHEKLFF	TGTGCCAGCAGTTCCCAACCGGGACAGGGACACGAAAAACTGTTTTTT	TRBD1	TRBV6-6	TRBJ1-4	.	16
CASSSRLTAYYGYTF	TGTGCCAGCAGTTCCAGACTTACAGCTTACTATGGCTACACCTTC	.	TRBV28	TRBJ1-2	.	15
CASSELWTGNTEAFF	TGTGCCAGCAGTGAGCTTTGGACAGGGAACACTGAAGCTTTCTTT	TRBD1	TRBV6-1	TRBJ1-1	.	15
CASSLSQGASNGYTF	TGTGCCAGCAGCTTAAGCCAGGGGGCGTCTAATGGCTACACCTTC	TRBD1	TRBV7-2	TRBJ1-2	.	15
CASRSYLRGTGELFF	TGTGCCAGCAGATCCTATCTCAGGGGAACCGGGGAGCTGTTTTTT	.	TRBV28	TRBJ2-2	.	15
CASSLGAANTEAFF	TGTGCCAGCAGCTTGGGGGCAGCGAACACTGAAGCTTTCTTT	.	TRBV7-2	TRBJ1-1	.	14
CASSLDYLFTEAFF	TGCGCCAGCAGCCTAGACTATCTCTTCACTGAAGCTTTCTTT	.	TRBV5-1	TRBJ1-1	few	14
CATSSPGVNEQFF	TGTGCCACCAGCAGTCCAGGAGTTAATGAGCAGTTCTTC	.	TRBV15	TRBJ2-1	few	13
CASSLLAGGVGNTIYF	TGCGCCAGCAGCTTGCTTGCAGGGGGCGTTGGAAACACCATATATTTT	TRBD1	TRBV5-1	TRBJ1-3	once	16
CAWSEHQGAEQYF	TGTGCCTGGAGTGAGCACCAGGGGGCCGAGCAGTACTTC	TRBD1	TRBV30	TRBJ2-7	few	13
CASSLDGAYEQYF	TGTGCCAGCAGTTTAGACGGAGCCTACGAGCAGTACTTC	.	TRBV27	TRBJ2-7	.	13
CASSVDTSSLNEQFF	TGTGCCAGCAGCGTTGACACGTCTAGCCTGAATGAGCAGTTCTTC	.	TRBV9	TRBJ2-1	.	15
CASRAAVSTDTQYF	TGTGCCAGTAGAGCGGCAGTCAGCACAGATACGCAGTATTTT	.	TRBV19	TRBJ2-3	.	14
CASSFGSNQPQHF	TGTGCCAGCAGCTTCGGCAGCAATCAGCCCCAGCATTTT	.	TRBV5-6	TRBJ1-5	.	13
CAWSVSHKKGRTEAFF	TGTGCCTGGAGTGTATCCCATAAAAAGGGGCGGACTGAAGCTTTCTTT	.	TRBV30	TRBJ1-1	.	16
CASRDRWGSNQPQHF	TGTGCCAGCCGGGACAGATGGGGAAGCAATCAGCCCCAGCATTTT	TRBD1	TRBV2	TRBJ1-5	.	15
CASSLSSDWPTGELFF	TGTGCCAGCAGCTTATCTTCGGACTGGCCTACCGGGGAGCTGTTTTTT	.	TRBV7-7	TRBJ2-2	.	16
CASSLVPATDTQYF	TGTGCCAGCAGCTTAGTGCCAGCGACAGATACGCAGTATTTT	.	TRBV7-2	TRBJ2-3	.	14
CASSSNRLVYTQYF	TGTGCCAGCAGCTCCAACAGACTAGTCTATACGCAGTATTTT	.	TRBV28	TRBJ2-3	.	14
CASALGTGLRSNQPQHF	TGTGCCAGCGCTTTAGGGACGGGGCTTAGGAGCAATCAGCCCCAGCATTTT	.	TRBV2	TRBJ1-5	.	17
CAISEVAVRDTQYF	TGTGCCATCAGTGAGGTGGCGGTGAGAGATACGCAGTATTTT	.	TRBV10-3	TRBJ2-3	.	14
CASSQEGAGPAKGAGELFF	TGTGCCAGCAGCCAAGAGGGAGCGGGGCCAGCCAAGGGGGCCGGGGAGCTGTTTTTT	.	TRBV4-2	TRBJ2-2	once	19
CASRPGQNQETQYF	TGTGCCAGCAGGCCAGGACAGAACCAAGAGACCCAGTACTTC	.	TRBV6-6	TRBJ2-5	.	14
CASMPTGGDTQYF	TGTGCCAGTATGCCGACAGGCGGAGATACGCAGTATTTT	.	TRBV19	TRBJ2-3	.	13
CASSATGGWSNQPQHF	TGTGCCAGCAGTGCAACAGGGGGATGGAGCAATCAGCCCCAGCATTTT	TRBD1	TRBV6-1	TRBJ1-5	.	16
CASSLDSLSSGYTF	TGTGCCAGCAGTTTGGACAGCCTTTCGAGTGGCTACACCTTC	.	TRBV28	TRBJ1-2	few	14
CASSPLLTGGTEAFF	TGTGCCAGCAGTCCGCTTCTTACGGGAGGGACTGAAGCTTTCTTT	.	TRBV6-5	TRBJ1-1	few	15
CASSLGVTQNTEAFF	TGTGCCAGCAGCTTAGGTGTCACTCAGAACACTGAAGCTTTCTTT	.	TRBV7-2	TRBJ1-1	.	15
CASSLTGIPYYEQYF	TGTGCCAGCAGCCTAACAGGGATCCCCTACTACGAGCAGTACTTC	.	TRBV7-8	TRBJ2-7	few	15
CASSPVQFYEQYF	TGTGCCAGCTCACCGGTCCAGTTCTACGAGCAGTACTTC	.	TRBV18	TRBJ2-7	.	13